What follows are 3 T cell receptor beta chains derived from one specimen sequenced in a study of T cells in Graves' hyperthyroidism and ophthalmopathy (dated by TCRdb to the late 2010s). Libraries were built with multiplex PCR. The reads were generated on an Illumina HiSeq 2000. Amplification of TCR beta CDR3 regions was carried out from RNA transcripts. For the first round of RT-PCR on the TCR CDR3, the HTBI primer set was used together with the Qiagen OneStep RT-PCR kit. The raw public data were reprocessed by TCRdb itself: fastp quality trimming at Q25, MiXCR clonotype calling, in-frame beta chains only. Each entry is one CDR3 protein sequence, shown with its most common DNA and genes. This sample holds more than 75,000 distinct CDR3 sequences; roughly 49% were observed only once. Clones ranked in the top ten supply 25% to 30% of the sample. The sequenced material came from blood. The receptors come from a woman in her forties with Graves' hyperthyroidism.

The table lists this clonotype with a few counts. This may arise from a read error, as a much more abundant clone is one base away. The CDR3 end shows no conserved phenylalanine or tryptophan, and so a read error is likely. J is TRBJ2-3 and V is TRBV7-9, with unresolved D. Germline V gene sequence: CDR1 SEHNR, CDR2 FQNEAQ (reference sequence). The CDR3 consists of 14 residues. Trimming pared 5 bases from V and 0 bases from J, leaving 9 bases between. CDR3 sequence reads: CASSHDSSTDTQYL. CDR3 nucleotides: TGTGCCAGCAGCCATGACTCTAGCACAGATACGCAGTATCTT.

The rearrangement links TRBV12-3 or TRBV12-4 to TRBJ1-1; D unresolved. This CDR3 is 12 amino acids long. V gave up 8 bases and J gave up 11 bases, with 18 bases separating them. The CDR3 reads CASGVSGREAFF. CDR3 nucleotides: TGTGCCAGCGGAGTTTCGGGGAGGGAGGCTTTCTTT.

In its sample, this clonotype was seen many times. The V and J genes are TRBV7-2 and TRBJ1-3; unclear D gene. CDR1 and CDR2 (germline): SGHTA, FQGNSA. Between the trimmed V and J ends, which lost 4 bases and 0 bases, there was a span of 4 bases. The CDR3 is 13 amino acids. The CDR3 nucleotides read TGTGCCAGCAGCTCGGACTCTGGAAACACCATATATTTT. This sequence encodes CASSSDSGNTIYF.